The present TCR beta chain was sequenced within a study of cytomegalovirus exposure and HLA in healthy donors. PCR employed 60 Vbeta and 13 Jbeta primers. Libraries were prepared by immunoSEQ multiplex PCR; TCRdb keeps only in-frame clonotypes and omits some of them. Among roughly 100,000 clones, around 75% were seen once, and the ten largest hold 6.9%. Germline V gives CDR1 SEHNR, CDR2 FQNEAQ (reference sequence). V was pared by 1 base and J by 8 bases, with 8 bases between. The CDR3 covers 13 residues. Turning to this clone: Its antigen remains unknown.

Broader study findings: Follow-up analysis seemed to connect common viral pathogens with several of the most significant clusters identified.

The receptor comes from a man aged 30 to 45 in good health and CMV-seropositive. The sequenced sample was PBMCs. The V and J genes are TRBV7-9 and TRBJ1-4; D not resolved. The CDR3 loop reads CASSLVGSEKLFF. The CDR3 coding sequence is TGTGCCAGCAGCTTAGTTGGGAGCGAAAAACTGTTTTTT.